This T cell receptor (beta chain) was identified in a study of early T cells in non-severe SARS-CoV-2 infection. Each CDR3 protein is one row after TCRdb ran MiXCR on the 5' RACE reads. The sample has tens of thousands of distinct CDR3 sequences, approximately 13% seen once. The germline V gene has CDR1 SGHAT and CDR2 FQDESV (reference sequence). Germline trimming cut 4 bases from V and 6 bases from J; bases unmatched to any gene: 3. CDR3 length: 14 amino acids. This clonotype was counted only a few times. This TCR derives from an adult who was a healthcare worker with PCR-confirmed SARS-CoV-2 infection or an uninfected control (not recorded which). Specimen: whole blood, collected at baseline. J is TRBJ2-1 and V is TRBV11-1; TRBD2 aligns across 10 bases. CDR3 nucleotides: TGTGCCAGCAGCTCAGCGGGGGGGTCCAATGAGCAGTTCTTC. Translated: CASSSAGGSNEQFF.